The following is a T cell receptor beta chain sequence with its context. Here immunoSEQ multiplex PCR was the method, and the copy in TCRdb shows in-frame clones only, minus some. Among 1,400,000 or so clones listed, approximately 98.5% were seen once. The data stem from a study of shared clonotypes between healthy human individuals. The V gene lost 5 bases and the J gene lost 4 bases, with 7 bases spanning the gap. Germline loops: CDR1 SGHRS, CDR2 YFSETQ. This CDR3 region has 12 residues. The chain carries TRBV5-1 and TRBJ1-3; unclear D gene. The TCR was taken from a man aged 25-40 years in good health. The specimen sequenced was naive CD4+ T cells sorted from blood. Subset in this sample: CD45RA+ positively selected. The CDR3 loop is CASRGSGNTIYF. The CDR3, as DNA: TGCGCCAGCAGAGGGTCCGGAAACACCATATATTTT.